This entry lists 25 T cell receptor beta chains sequenced from one sample in a study of neurological immune-mediated disorders (dated by TCRdb to the late 2010s). Receptors were amplified or captured by 5' RACE. Instrument used: Illumina HiSeq 2500. TCRdb ran its own pipeline on the public reads, namely fastp trimming at Q25 and MiXCR clone calling, and kept in-frame beta chains. Identical CDR3 protein sequences are pooled into one entry, listed with their most common genes and DNA. This sample holds approximately 85,000 distinct CDR3 sequences; roughly 4.5% were observed only once. 5% to 6% of the sample is taken by the ten largest. Read against the paper, the sample's time point label means: longitudinal time-point 3. Material for sequencing was PBMCs. Receptors were obtained from a woman aged 60-75 years with multiple sclerosis.

There are many counts of this clonotype. The CDR3 loop is CASSLGGAVYGYTF. The CDR3 nucleotides are TGTGCCAGCAGTTTAGGTGGGGCGGTCTATGGCTACACCTTC. The genes are TRBV12-3 or TRBV12-4 and TRBJ1-2, with a weak D call TRBD1 (5 bases). The CDR3 has 14 residues. Trimming took 1 base from V and 4 from J, leaving 10 bases between them.

This clonotype showed up many times. The chain couples TRBV5-1 to TRBJ2-1, with 13 bases lining up with TRBD2. The CDR3 contains 15 residues. Germline V lookup: CDR1 SGHRS, CDR2 YFSETQ. V lost 2 bases to trimming and J lost 10 bases; unmatched junction nucleotides: 6. The CDR3 loop reads CASSLDPGLAGEQFF. The CDR3 DNA follows: TGCGCCAGCAGCTTAGACCCGGGACTAGCGGGGGAGCAGTTCTTC. Together with reference TRBV5-1 and TRBJ2-1, the CDR3 gives the full variable domain: KAGVTQTPRYLIKTRGQQVTLSCSPISGHRSVSWYQQTPGQGLQFLFEYFSETQRNKGNFPGRFSGRQFSNSRSEMNVSTLELGDSALYLCASSLDPGLAGEQFFGPGTRLTVL.

This clonotype was counted many times. The gene calls are TRBV9 and TRBJ1-3; the D is unclear. V lost 0 bases, J lost 4 bases, and 23 bases lay in between. Germline CDR1 SGDLS, CDR2 YYNGEE. This CDR3 is built from 19 residues. This CDR3 reads CASSVDPPVGGLFGNTIYF. CDR3 DNA sequence: TGTGCCAGCAGCGTAGACCCCCCAGTAGGAGGCCTGTTCGGAAACACCATATATTTT.

This clonotype was seen at least ten times. The chain carries TRBV7-2 and TRBJ1-2, with a possible D match to TRBD1 (5 bases). The CDR3 is 16 residues long. Germline CDR1 reads SGHTA; CDR2 reads FQGNSA. The germline V and J ends were trimmed by 1 base and 8 bases, with 20 bases remaining between them. Here the CDR3 reads CASSLDRGRGLGGYTF. The CDR3 bases are TGTGCCAGCAGCTTAGATAGGGGTCGGGGCCTAGGAGGCTACACCTTC.

In its sample, this clonotype was seen many times. V gene TRBV7-6 combines with J gene TRBJ2-1; 13 bases map to TRBD2. V shed 5 bases and J 0 bases; nucleotides not matched to a gene: 4. CDR3 length: 17 amino acids. Germline V lookup: CDR1 SGHVS, CDR2 FNYEAQ. CDR3 sequence: CASSLGTSGVSYNEQFF. For the CDR3, the DNA is TGTGCCAGCAGCCTGGGGACTAGCGGGGTCTCCTACAATGAGCAGTTCTTC.

This chain joins TRBV11-2 and TRBJ1-3; no reliable D call. The CDR3 has 16 amino acids. Germline loops: CDR1 SGHAT, CDR2 FQNNGV. With 9 bases removed from V and 0 bases from J, the gap between germline ends came to 18 bases. CDR3 nucleotide sequence: TGTGCCAGTGGAGGGAGCTGGAGGGCCTCTGGAAACACCATATATTTT. It yields the protein CASGGSWRASGNTIYF. Supplemented by reference TRBV11-2 and TRBJ1-3, the full variable domain reads EAGVAQSPRYKIIEKRQSVAFWCNPISGHATLYWYQQILGQGPKLLIQFQNNGVVDDSQLPKDRFSAERLKGVDSTLKIQPAKLEDSAVYLCASGGSWRASGNTIYFGEGSWLTVV.

At least ten counts were recorded for this clonotype. The V gene is TRBV6-4, the J gene TRBJ1-1, with D maybe TRBD1 (6 bases). Germline CDR1 MRHNA, CDR2 SNTAGT. Trimming stripped 6 bases from V and 4 bases from J, with 15 bases between. The CDR3 contains 14 residues. CDR3: CASSPQGRTTEAFF. The CDR3 DNA sequence: TGTGCCAGCAGCCCCCAGGGGAGGACCACTGAAGCTTTCTTT.

This clonotype has at least ten counts. The chain employs TRBV6-2 or TRBV6-3 and TRBJ1-1; tentative D call: TRBD1 (5 bases). There are 13 residues in the CDR3. Trimming left V 4 bases short and J 4 bases short, with 10 bases between. Germline-derived CDR1 and CDR2 are MNHEY and SVGEGT. The CDR3 DNA reads as TGTGCCAGCAGTTTGGACATATCCACTGAAGCTTTCTTT. Its protein product is CASSLDISTEAFF.

Comments on this clonotype: At one of its ends the junction is not consistent with the germline gene, which may arise from a read error. The chain is built from TRBV5-1 and TRBJ1-2; D is perhaps TRBD1 (6 bases). The CDR3 has 15 amino acids. Germline CDR1 and CDR2: SGHRS and YFSETQ. Here the CDR3 reads CASSFVTGPNYGYTF. The CDR3 region has the DNA TGCGCCAGCAGCTTTGTGACAGGTCCTAACTATGGCTACACCTTT. The full variable domain, its missing parts supplied by reference TRBV5-1 and TRBJ1-2, is KAGVTQTPRYLIKTRGQQVTLSCSPISGHRSVSWYQQTPGQGLQFLFEYFSETQRNKGNFPGRFSGRQFSNSRSEMNVSTLELGDSALYLCASSFVTGPNYGYTFGSGTRLTVV.

At least ten counts were recorded for this clonotype. The CDR3 nucleotides read TGCAGTGCTAGAGATCACAGCGGGGGCAGCTACAATGAGCAGTTCTTC. Translation gives CSARDHSGGSYNEQFF. This sequence joins TRBV20-1 and TRBJ2-1, with 8 bases lining up with TRBD2. Losses at the gene ends were 0 bases for V and 3 bases for J; bases not matched to a gene: 7. CDR3 size: 16 residues. The germline V gene has CDR1 DFQATT and CDR2 SNEGSKA (reference sequence).

This clonotype has a count of ten or more. The rearrangement uses TRBV6-5 and TRBJ2-1; D perhaps matches TRBD2 (6 bases). The CDR3 covers 16 residues. Trimming removed 0 bases from V and 11 bases from J, with 20 bases in between. The germline V gene encodes CDR1 MNHEY and CDR2 SVGAGI. CDR3 nucleotide sequence: TGTGCCAGCAGTTACTCCCCTGGAGGGTGGATGGTTAAGCAGTTCTTC. Encoded protein: CASSYSPGGWMVKQFF.

Ten or more counts support this clonotype. This chain links TRBV14 with TRBJ2-1, with D possibly matching TRBD1 (6 bases). The CDR3 length is 14 residues. Germline CDR1 and CDR2: SGHDN and FVKESK. V lost 5 bases to trimming and J lost 3 bases, with 11 bases between them. The CDR3 DNA is TGTGCCAGCAGCTACACGGACAGCTACAATGAGCAGTTCTTC. Translated: CASSYTDSYNEQFF.

This clonotype appeared many times. The J gene is TRBJ1-2, the V gene TRBV5-1; 12 bases are a match to TRBD1. CDR3 size: 17 residues. The germline gives CDR1 SGHRS, CDR2 YFSETQ. V was clipped by 0 bases and J by 2 bases; unmatched bases: 5. In DNA form, the CDR3 reads TGCGCCAGCAGCTTGGTGGGACAGGGGGCCGCGAACTATGGCTACACCTTC. This translates into CASSLVGQGAANYGYTF.

This clonotype was recorded at least ten times. CDR3 protein: CRAPEVHGYTF. In DNA form, the CDR3 reads TGCAGGGCCCCGGAAGTCCATGGCTACACCTTC. J is TRBJ1-2 and V is TRBV20-1; D remains ambiguous. Per germline, CDR1 DFQATT and CDR2 SNEGSKA (reference sequence). The CDR3 is 11 residues long.

In this sample, this clonotype turned up many times. The chain is built from TRBV20-1 and TRBJ1-2; D is ambiguous. V gave up 0 bases and J gave up 3 bases, with 8 bases separating them. The CDR3 is 13 amino acids. Germline V gene data show CDR1 as DFQATT and CDR2 as SNEGSKA (reference sequence). The CDR3 loop reads CSARDPADYGYTF. CDR3 nucleotide sequence: TGCAGTGCTAGAGATCCCGCAGACTATGGCTACACCTTC.

The rearrangement uses TRBV19 and TRBJ1-1; unclear D gene. CDR1 is LNHDA, CDR2 SQIVND, per germline (reference sequence). The V gene lost 6 bases and the J gene lost 0 bases, with 11 bases spanning the gap. The CDR3 is made up of 14 amino acids. CDR3 DNA: TGTGCCAGTAGCCAACAGATGATGAACACTGAAGCTTTCTTT. This gives the protein CASSQQMMNTEAFF.

This clonotype occurred many times. The V and J genes are TRBV5-1 and TRBJ1-1; D may be TRBD1 (6 bases). Germline lookup yields CDR1 SGHRS and CDR2 YFSETQ. Trimming removed 4 bases at V and 3 bases at J, with 13 bases between. This CDR3 spans 14 amino acids. CDR3 sequence reads: CASSRWTADTEAFF. CDR3 sequence (DNA): TGCGCCAGCAGCAGGTGGACAGCTGACACTGAAGCTTTCTTT.

The table lists this clonotype with many counts. The V and J genes are TRBV29-1 and TRBJ1-1, with D unclear. Germline V gene lookup returns CDR1 SQVTM and CDR2 ANQGSEA. The CDR3 sequence is 14 residues long. V was trimmed by 7 bases and J by 4 bases, leaving 19 bases between them. CDR3 coding DNA: TGCAGCGCTGATACTGGTTGGGGAGGCACTGAAGCTTTCTTT. This sequence encodes CSADTGWGGTEAFF.

This clonotype was recorded at least ten times. The rearrangement links TRBV3-1 to TRBJ2-7; possible D gene TRBD2, 5 bases. Germline-derived CDR1 and CDR2 are LGHDT and YNNKEL (reference sequence). Trimming removed 1 base at V and 0 bases at J, with 10 bases between. This CDR3 has 15 residues. The CDR3 DNA follows: TGTGCCAGCAGCCAAGCGCGGGCCAACTCCTACGAGCAGTACTTC. Translation: CASSQARANSYEQYF.

This clonotype occurred many times. The chain uses TRBV20-1 and TRBJ1-2, with 7 positions matching TRBD1. CDR1 and CDR2 from the germline V gene are DFQATT and SNEGSKA (reference sequence). J gave up 4 bases and V 3 bases, and 5 bases lay outside the gene matches. CDR3 length: 13 residues. The CDR3 sequence: CSASLRDSYGYTF. For the CDR3, the DNA is TGCAGTGCTAGTCTCAGGGACAGCTATGGCTACACCTTC.

This clonotype was picked up a small number of times. CDR3 sequence: CASSYSTGAYGYTF. The CDR3 DNA follows: TGTGCCAGCAGTTACTCGACGGGGGCCTATGGCTACACCTTC. This chain joins TRBV6-5 and TRBJ1-2; weak D call: TRBD1 (6 bases). V was pared by 0 bases and J by 4 bases, with 9 bases between. Germline V gene sequence: CDR1 MNHEY, CDR2 SVGAGI. The length of the CDR3 is 14 residues.

This clonotype was counted at least ten times. This rearrangement joins TRBV3-1 to TRBJ2-2, with D perhaps matching TRBD1 (6 bases). V was clipped by 1 base and J by 6 bases, with 9 bases between them. This CDR3 has 14 residues. Germline CDR1 and CDR2: LGHDT and YNNKEL (reference sequence). The CDR3 sequence: CASSQARQAGELFF. The DNA of the CDR3 is TGTGCCAGCAGCCAAGCCCGACAGGCCGGGGAGCTGTTTTTT.

This clonotype occurred many times. The chain recombines TRBV7-8 with TRBJ1-1; possible D gene TRBD1, 6 bases. CDR1 and CDR2 from the germline V gene are SGHVS and FQNEAQ. The CDR3 has 17 amino acids. V lost 5 bases to trimming and J lost 5 bases, with 24 bases between them. This CDR3 is CASSHRRRGRGRTEAFF. CDR3 sequence (DNA): TGTGCCAGCAGCCACCGGAGAAGGGGGAGGGGAAGGACTGAAGCTTTCTTT.

This clonotype was observed once. Possible read error: a much larger clone is one base away. This chain links TRBV5-1 with TRBJ2-2; D perhaps matches TRBD1 (5 bases). CDR3 length equals 14 residues. With 0 bases removed from V and 9 bases from J, the gap between germline ends came to 12 bases. The germline V gene has CDR1 SGHRS and CDR2 YFSETQ. CDR3 sequence: CASSLVPGPWELFF. DNA of the CDR3: TGCGCCAGCAGCTTGGTACCAGGGCCCTGGGAGCTGTTTTTT.

This clonotype was found many times. The CDR3, as DNA: TGCAGCACTGGGGGGGTTGCCGATACGCAGTATTTT. It translates to CSTGGVADTQYF. This chain uses TRBV29-1 with TRBJ2-3, with 7 bases that match TRBD2. The CDR3 consists of 12 residues. Germline trimming cut 8 bases from V and 6 bases from J; bases unmatched to any gene: 8. The germline CDR1 and CDR2 sequences are SQVTM and ANQGSEA.